This T cell receptor beta chain came from a study of shared clonotypes between healthy human individuals. Study-level points and caveats: Roughly 5% of naive CD4 clonotypes were shared across a handful of donors. Naive subsets generally had larger estimated richness than memory subsets.

Repertoires were generated with immunoSEQ multiplex PCR, while TCRdb's copy carries only in-frame clones and drops some. Of about 1.5 million clones in the sample, around 95% were seen once. Germline CDR1 SGDLS, CDR2 YYNGEE. CDR3 size: 13 residues. The germline V and J ends were trimmed by 2 bases and 6 bases, with 9 bases remaining between them. For this clone: Its specificity is not known.

This TCR was sampled from a man aged 25 to 40 in good health. V gene TRBV9 combines with J gene TRBJ2-1, with unresolved D. The specimen sequenced was naive CD4+ T cells sorted from blood. Sample subset: CD45RA+ positively selected. CDR3 bases: TGTGCCAGCAGCGTCACCCCAGGCAATGAGCAGTTCTTC. Protein product: CASSVTPGNEQFF.